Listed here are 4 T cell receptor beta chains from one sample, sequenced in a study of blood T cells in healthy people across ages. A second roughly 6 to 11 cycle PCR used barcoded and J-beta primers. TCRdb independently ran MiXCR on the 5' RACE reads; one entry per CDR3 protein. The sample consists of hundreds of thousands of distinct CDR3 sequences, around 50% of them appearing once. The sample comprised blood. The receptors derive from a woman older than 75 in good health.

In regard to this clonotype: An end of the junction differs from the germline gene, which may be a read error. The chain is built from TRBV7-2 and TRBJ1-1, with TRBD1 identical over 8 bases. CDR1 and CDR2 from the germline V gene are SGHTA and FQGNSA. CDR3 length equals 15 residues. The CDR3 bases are TGTGCCAGCTGCTGGGACATGTCAGGGGGCACTGAAGTTTTCTTT. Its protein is CASCWDMSGGTEVFF.

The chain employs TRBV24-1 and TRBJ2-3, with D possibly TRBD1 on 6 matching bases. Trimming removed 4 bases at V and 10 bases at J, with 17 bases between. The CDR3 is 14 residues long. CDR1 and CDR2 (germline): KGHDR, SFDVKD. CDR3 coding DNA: TGTGCCACCAGTGAAGATATCAGGGGCCGCGCGCAGTATTTT. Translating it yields CATSEDIRGRAQYF.

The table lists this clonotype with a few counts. The CDR3, as DNA: TGTGCCTGGAGAACTCAGGGGAATCAGCCCCAGCATTTT. It specifies CAWRTQGNQPQHF. The chain combines TRBV30 with TRBJ1-5; D may be TRBD1 (6 bases). The CDR3 contains 13 residues. Trimming pared 3 bases from V and 4 bases from J, leaving 10 bases between. In germline, CDR1 is GTSNPN, CDR2 SVGIG (reference sequence).

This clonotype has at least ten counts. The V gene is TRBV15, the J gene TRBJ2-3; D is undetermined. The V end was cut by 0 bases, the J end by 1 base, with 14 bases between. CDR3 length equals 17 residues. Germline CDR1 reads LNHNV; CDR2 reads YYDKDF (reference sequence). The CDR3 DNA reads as TGTGCCACCAGCAGAGATTCGGCCAACCGGGGCACAGATACGCAGTATTTT. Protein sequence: CATSRDSANRGTDTQYF.